This T cell receptor (beta chain) was documented in a study of vaccination effects on CD4 cells after COVID-19. The study's findings and limits: Convalescent patients numbered few in the study; early post-infection timepoints were missing entirely. Late post-vaccination samples showed marked contraction of infection- and vaccine-induced clones.

Measured with immunoSEQ multiplex PCR; TCRdb has only the in-frame clones, and not every one. The data show about 79,000 clones, with roughly 72% seen just once and under 2% held by the top ten. To note about this clone: Its specificity is unknown. This same CDR3 is encoded by further DNA sequences in the sample.

The CDR3 covers 14 residues. The germline gives CDR1 KGHSH, CDR2 LQKENI. V lost 3 bases, J lost 1 base, and 7 bases lay in between. Ahead of sequencing, the ViraFEST assay grew antigen-specific CD4+ T cells using viral peptide pools. Following 10 days of culture, CD4+ T cells were isolated. Sequences were derived from CD4+ T cells from PBMCs cultured with HCoV-229E spike peptides, sampled before COVID-19 vaccination. The origin of this receptor is a human donor who received a COVID-19 vaccine. The chain carries TRBV18 and TRBJ1-5, with D maybe TRBD1 (6 bases). CDR3 protein: CASSPQGSNQPQHF. As DNA, the CDR3 is TGTGCCAGCTCACCTCAGGGGAGCAATCAGCCCCAGCATTTT.